Here is one TCR beta chain with its context. Antigen unknown. The data were obtained in a study of tumor-infiltrating lymphocytes in primary liver carcinoma. The overall study: Spanning 4.2 to 10 cm, the tumors were T1-T3 N0M0.

Study-level results: Tumors had a top-250-clone fraction that was significantly higher than blood (p = 0.039).

The CDR3 has 12 residues. Trimming removed 6 bases from V and 12 bases from J, with 15 bases in between. Priming with a constant-region primer yielded TCR beta cDNA from about 540 ng total RNA. Generation of the TCR beta libraries relied on three nested multiplex PCR rounds using slightly modified ARM-PCR. Running approximately 10 cycles apiece, the first two PCR rounds relied on TRBV1-TRBV30 forward primers together with a C-beta reverse primer. TCRdb reprocessed the multiplex PCR reads with MiXCR, giving one entry per CDR3 protein. This sample has around 210,000 distinct CDR3 sequences; almost 65% occur once, and the top ten carry about 7.1%. In addition to blood RNA drawn from unsorted whole blood, germline DNA was extracted.

The V and J genes are TRBV12-3 or TRBV12-4 and TRBJ2-1, with D perhaps matching TRBD1 or TRBD2 (5 bases each). What was sequenced was peripheral blood. The TCR sequence derives from an older woman with primary liver carcinoma and hepatitis B virus infection. CDR3 DNA sequence: TGTGCCAGCAGAAAACCGGGACCGGGGCAGTTCTTC. The encoded protein is CASRKPGPGQFF.